This T cell receptor beta chain was observed in a study of blood T cell repertoires in COVID-19. Germline V lookup: CDR1 SGHRS, CDR2 YFSETQ. Trimming took 4 bases from V and 4 from J; bases not matched to a gene: 7. There are 14 residues in the CDR3. The table came from immunoSEQ multiplex PCR; TCRdb's copy has only in-frame clones and leaves some out. The sample shows approximately 88,000 clones, 75% to 80% of them seen only once. Sequencing was done on a sample of peripheral blood. The chain combines TRBV5-1 with TRBJ2-5; 7 nucleotides line up with TRBD2. This sequence was found in a man aged 70 or older with COVID-19, enrolled during active disease. DNA of the CDR3: TGCGCCAGCAGCGCGGGAGCCCAGGGAGAGACCCAGTACTTC. Protein product: CASSAGAQGETQYF.